This TCR beta chain comes out of a study of T cells expressing NK-cell markers. Across the whole study: The study drew TCR beta repertoires from sorted CD3+CD56+NKG2C+, CD3+CD56+NKG2C- and CD3+CD56-NKG2C+ T cells. Study-level findings and limits: These same clonotypes (in a handful of donors) also led the CD3+CD56-NKG2C+ fraction. Over 5 donors had dominant NKG2C+ clonotypes that comprised about 1.0-7.5% of their CD8+ T cells.

TCR beta libraries carry UMIs added by 5'RACE template switching. Reanalyzing the 5' RACE reads, TCRdb keeps one entry per CDR3 protein, without DNA. The table for this sample gives some 500,000 distinct CDR3 sequences. With respect to this clonotype: The antigen remains undetermined.

The CDR3 length is 15 residues. Per the germline V gene, CDR1 is MNHNS and CDR2 is SASEGT. The chain employs TRBV6-1 and TRBJ2-2; with no DNA, the TCRdb D assignment of TRBD1 cannot be verified. The sample consisted of blood T cells: a sorted CD56 or NKG2C T cell subset, CD4+ or CD8+ T cells, or bulk PBMC T cells (not recorded which). The receptor was derived from a woman between 50 and 59 years old in good health. CDR3 residues: CASSFEDRPTGELFF.